Listed below are T cell receptor beta chains from one sample, sequenced in a study of identical twins. MiXCR, run by TCRdb on the 5' RACE reads, gives a single entry per CDR3 protein. This sample has roughly 260,000 distinct CDR3 sequences, with approximately 7.3% found just once. Another study also made use of these data, one on yellow fever vaccine responses in identical twins.

The material sequenced was CD8+ T cells sorted from blood. The origin of the receptors is a woman aged 18-30 years in good health. The CDR3 runs from the conserved cysteine through the conserved F or W. Each record gives: J gene, D gene, V gene, clone size, CDR3 protein, CDR3 DNA. The D gene is left open where the match is weak. Not every row has a clone size; where given, it reads once, few, many or a size class.

J: TRBJ2-5
D: .
V: TRBV28
size: .
CDR3: CASSLTTEETQYF
DNA: TGTGCCAGCAGTTTGACGACAGAAGAGACCCAGTACTTC

J: TRBJ2-1
D: TRBD2
V: TRBV27
size: .
CDR3: CASSSGTSERFYNEQFF
DNA: TGTGCCAGCAGTTCTGGGACTAGCGAAAGATTTTACAATGAGCAGTTCTTC

J: TRBJ1-3
D: .
V: TRBV12-3/TRBV12-4
size: few
CDR3: CASSLAGTGNTIYF
DNA: TGTGCCAGCAGTTTAGCGGGGACTGGAAACACCATATATTTT

J: TRBJ1-5
D: .
V: TRBV2
size: many
CDR3: CASSEWTPDQPQHF
DNA: TGTGCCAGCAGTGAGTGGACACCTGATCAGCCCCAGCATTTT

J: TRBJ2-7
D: TRBD2
V: TRBV28
size: .
CDR3: CASKLAGGPGQYF
DNA: TGTGCCAGCAAACTAGCGGGAGGGCCCGGGCAGTACTTC

J: TRBJ2-1
D: TRBD2
V: TRBV20-1
size: few
CDR3: CSARALRGLAGDNEQFF
DNA: TGCAGTGCTAGGGCCCTCCGGGGACTAGCGGGAGATAATGAGCAGTTCTTC

J: TRBJ2-1
D: .
V: TRBV27
size: .
CDR3: CASSSTGSLYNEQFF
DNA: TGTGCCAGCAGTTCAACAGGGAGCCTCTACAATGAGCAGTTCTTC

J: TRBJ2-1
D: TRBD2
V: TRBV5-4
size: many
CDR3: CASSIGLAGYNEQFF
DNA: TGTGCCAGCAGCATAGGACTAGCGGGGTACAATGAGCAGTTCTTC

J: TRBJ1-1
D: .
V: TRBV7-9
size: .
CDR3: CASSPYGTEAFF
DNA: TGTGCCAGCAGCCCGTACGGCACTGAAGCTTTCTTT

J: TRBJ2-3
D: TRBD2
V: TRBV7-6
size: .
CDR3: CASSPEVAGGTDTQYF
DNA: TGTGCCAGCAGCCCCGAAGTAGCGGGAGGCACAGATACGCAGTATTTT

J: TRBJ2-1
D: TRBD2
V: TRBV28
size: many
CDR3: CASRTLAGGPNEQFF
DNA: TGTGCCAGCAGGACTCTAGCGGGGGGTCCCAATGAGCAGTTCTTC

J: TRBJ2-1
D: .
V: TRBV6-2/TRBV6-3
size: few
CDR3: CASSSPVGASSYNEQFF
DNA: TGTGCCAGCAGTTCCCCCGTTGGGGCTAGCTCCTACAATGAGCAGTTCTTC

J: TRBJ2-2
D: .
V: TRBV6-1
size: .
CDR3: CASSGDRNTGELFF
DNA: TGTGCCAGCAGTGGGGACCGGAACACCGGGGAGCTGTTTTTT

J: TRBJ2-7
D: .
V: TRBV2
size: .
CDR3: CASSDLGPSSYEQYF
DNA: TGTGCCAGCAGTGATTTAGGGCCAAGCTCCTACGAGCAGTACTTC

J: TRBJ2-5
D: .
V: TRBV9
size: .
CDR3: CASSAAETQETQYF
DNA: TGTGCCAGCAGTGCCGCGGAGACCCAAGAGACCCAGTACTTC

J: TRBJ2-1
D: .
V: TRBV12-3/TRBV12-4
size: .
CDR3: CASSLGGQINEQFF
DNA: TGTGCCAGCAGTTTGGGGGGACAGATTAATGAGCAGTTCTTC

J: TRBJ2-5
D: TRBD2
V: TRBV28
size: many
CDR3: CASRATGTSLQETQYF
DNA: TGTGCCAGCAGAGCCACCGGGACTAGTTTGCAAGAGACCCAGTACTTC

J: TRBJ2-6
D: .
V: TRBV4-1
size: .
CDR3: CASSLDLNSGANVLTF
DNA: TGCGCCAGCAGCCTGGACTTAAACTCTGGGGCCAACGTCCTGACTTTC

J: TRBJ2-7
D: TRBD2
V: TRBV12-3/TRBV12-4
size: many
CDR3: CASSKTSGRNYEQYF
DNA: TGTGCCAGCAGTAAGACTAGCGGGAGAAACTACGAGCAGTACTTC

J: TRBJ2-2
D: TRBD1
V: TRBV4-1
size: many
CDR3: CASSQVTGGSGELFF
DNA: TGCGCCAGCAGCCAGGTTACAGGGGGCAGCGGGGAGCTGTTTTTT

J: TRBJ2-1
D: .
V: TRBV6-1
size: .
CDR3: CASSALLQYNEQFF
DNA: TGTGCCAGCAGTGCGCTCCTACAGTACAATGAGCAGTTCTTC

J: TRBJ2-5
D: TRBD2
V: TRBV2
size: few
CDR3: CASRGLAGGRETQYF
DNA: TGTGCCAGCAGGGGACTAGCGGGGGGCCGGGAGACCCAGTACTTC

J: TRBJ2-7
D: TRBD2
V: TRBV20-1
size: few
CDR3: CSARGTSGIYEQYF
DNA: TGCAGTGCAAGAGGGACTAGCGGGATTTACGAGCAGTACTTC

J: TRBJ1-1
D: .
V: TRBV10-3
size: many
CDR3: CAISESAAQYTEAFF
DNA: TGTGCCATCAGTGAGTCGGCAGCCCAATACACTGAAGCTTTCTTT

J: TRBJ1-1
D: .
V: TRBV7-9
size: few
CDR3: CASNRSGGGAFF
DNA: TGTGCCAGCAACCGGAGCGGGGGTGGAGCTTTCTTT